The text below deals with one T cell receptor beta chain. The record originates from a study of cytomegalovirus exposure and HLA in healthy donors. Trimming at V came to 4 bases and at J to 2 bases, leaving 1 base not matched to a gene. Germline CDR1 and CDR2: SGHRS and YFSETQ. The CDR3 extends over 14 amino acids. PCR amplification relied on 60 Vbeta primers (plus 13 Jbeta primers). Measured with immunoSEQ multiplex PCR; TCRdb has only the in-frame clones, and not every one. The sample holds approximately 93,000 clones. Sequencing used PBMCs. The chain recombines TRBV5-1 with TRBJ2-2; 8 bases fit TRBD1. The sequence came from a woman aged 25-40 years in good health and CMV-seronegative. For the CDR3, the DNA is TGCGCCAGCAGCGGACAGGGCAACACCGGGGAGCTGTTTTTT. The encoded protein is CASSGQGNTGELFF.